These 29 T cell receptor beta chains were sequenced from one sample in a study of shared clonotypes between healthy human individuals. TCRdb's copy holds only in-frame clones and misses some; the assay was immunoSEQ multiplex PCR. This sample has about 2,500,000 clones, with just over 90% found just once. Sequencing used naive CD4+ T cells sorted from blood. Subset indicated: CD45RA+ positively selected. The receptors were sampled from a man aged 18-30 years in good health.

The chain recombines TRBV5-8 with TRBJ2-1; D ambiguous. The germline gives CDR1 SGHTS, CDR2 YDEGEE. The CDR3 totals 14 residues. Trimming took 2 bases from V and 9 from J, leaving 15 bases between them. CDR3 amino acids: CASSLLGMAGEQFF. The CDR3 nucleotides read TGTGCCAGCAGCTTACTGGGAATGGCAGGTGAGCAGTTCTTC.

J is TRBJ2-7 and V is TRBV6-5, with 9 bases that match TRBD1. Germline V lookup: CDR1 MNHEY, CDR2 SVGAGI. This CDR3 region has 14 residues. J was trimmed by 3 bases and V by 6 bases; bases with no gene match: 6. CDR3 amino acids: CASRGGQGGYEQYF. DNA of the CDR3: TGTGCCAGCAGGGGGGGACAGGGCGGCTACGAGCAGTACTTC.

This chain connects TRBV28 to TRBJ1-1; a possible D gene is TRBD1 (5 bases). Trimming pared 2 bases from V and 10 bases from J, leaving 17 bases between. The germline V gene encodes CDR1 MDHEN and CDR2 SYDVKM. The CDR3 is 14 amino acids. CDR3 loop: CASSLEFRGVGAFF. CDR3 in DNA: TGTGCCAGCAGTTTAGAATTCCGGGGGGTTGGAGCTTTCTTT.

The J gene is TRBJ1-5, the V gene TRBV7-9; no definite D call. This CDR3 is 14 amino acids long. CDR1 and CDR2 (germline): SEHNR, FQNEAQ (reference sequence). Trimming stripped 3 bases from V and 3 bases from J, with 9 bases between. The CDR3 DNA reads TGTGCCAGCAGCTTCGAGGGATTCAATCAGCCCCAGCATTTT. It translates to CASSFEGFNQPQHF.

The chain is built from TRBV5-1 and TRBJ2-4; 7 nucleotides align to TRBD1. This CDR3 region has 14 residues. V trimming: 2 bases; J trimming: 5 bases; junction bases outside the gene matches: 4. In germline, CDR1 is SGHRS, CDR2 YFSETQ. CDR3 in amino acids: CASSLSGTENIQYF. The CDR3 region has the DNA TGCGCCAGCAGCTTATCCGGGACAGAAAACATTCAGTACTTC.

The chain links TRBV2 to TRBJ2-2, with D tentatively TRBD1 (6 bases). The CDR3 length is 15 residues. V lost 5 bases and J lost 5, with 15 bases in between. CDR1 and CDR2 (germline): SNHLY, FYNNEI. The CDR3 sequence: CASSPVGASTGELFF. CDR3 DNA sequence: TGTGCCAGCAGTCCTGTGGGGGCGAGTACCGGGGAGCTGTTTTTT.

Remarks on this clone: At the DNA level, this CDR3 is encoded by other sequences in the same sample as well. This chain joins TRBV27 and TRBJ2-3, with TRBD2 matching over 10 bases. The CDR3 runs to 15 residues. V trimming: 5 bases; J trimming: 2 bases; junction bases outside the gene matches: 4. In germline, CDR1 is MNHEY, CDR2 SMNVEV (reference sequence). The CDR3 coding sequence is TGTGCCAGCAGTCTTGGACTAGCGGACACAGATACGCAGTATTTT. Encoded protein: CASSLGLADTDTQYF.

V gene TRBV5-4 combines with J gene TRBJ2-1, with 8 bases lining up with TRBD1. After removal of 5 bases from V and 2 bases from J, the junction contained 6 bases not matched to a gene. The CDR3 is 15 residues long. From germline, CDR1 is SGHNT and CDR2 YYREEE (reference sequence). The CDR3 is CASSIDRGPYNEQFF. In DNA, the CDR3 is TGTGCCAGCAGTATCGACAGGGGCCCCTACAATGAGCAGTTCTTC.

The chain recombines TRBV5-1 with TRBJ2-3; maybe TRBD1 (6 bases). The germline gives CDR1 SGHRS, CDR2 YFSETQ. V lost 6 bases and J 1 base, leaving 9 bases between the germline ends. This CDR3 comprises 13 residues. The CDR3 protein is CASKGVGTDTQYF. The CDR3 DNA sequence: TGCGCCAGCAAGGGGGTGGGCACAGATACGCAGTATTTT.

The gene calls are TRBV7-8 and TRBJ1-1; maybe TRBD1 (5 bases). The V and J ends lost 1 base and 0 bases respectively, with 6 bases between them. Germline CDR1 SGHVS, CDR2 FQNEAQ. CDR3 length: 14 residues. The CDR3 nucleotides read TGTGCCAGCAGCTTAGGACAGATGAACACTGAAGCTTTCTTT. Its protein product is CASSLGQMNTEAFF.

This clone occurred a few times. The chain carries TRBV10-3 and TRBJ1-1; maybe TRBD1 (6 bases). Deletions cut 8 bases from V and 0 bases from J, with 16 bases between. This CDR3 is built from 15 residues. From germline, CDR1 is ENHRY and CDR2 SYGVKD. Written as DNA, the CDR3 is TGTGCCATCGTGGGGGGCGGCAGAATGAACACTGAAGCTTTCTTT. This gives the protein CAIVGGGRMNTEAFF.

Concerning this clone itself: The junction differs from germline at one of its ends, possibly a read error. The CDR3 nucleotides are TGTGCTAGCAGCTTAGCTGGCGGGTCCGGGGAGCTGTTTTTT. Translated: CASSLAGGSGELFF. The rearrangement links TRBV7-7 to TRBJ2-2; D perhaps matches TRBD2 (5 bases). The CDR3 is 14 residues long. CDR1 SSHAT and CDR2 FNYEAQ come from the germline V gene (reference sequence). The entire variable domain, with the rest obtained from reference TRBV7-7 and TRBJ2-2, is as follows: GAGVSQSPRYKVTKRGQDVTLRCDPISSHATLYWYQQALGQGPEFLTYFNYEAQPDKSGLPSDRFSAERPEGSISTLTIQRTEQRDSAMYRCASSLAGGSGELFFGEGSRLTVL.

This chain joins TRBV11-2 and TRBJ2-5; D remains ambiguous. The DNA end favors TRBJ2-7, so the J call may be wrong. This CDR3 has 14 amino acids. Germline CDR1 is SGHAT and CDR2 is FQNNGV. CDR3 sequence reads: CASSPSFLTYEQYF. DNA for the CDR3: TGTGCCAGCAGCCCCAGCTTTCTAACCTACGAGCAGTACTTC.

This chain uses TRBV7-9 with TRBJ1-6; 10 bases match TRBD1. The CDR3 has 16 residues. With V trimmed by 5 bases and J by 4 bases, 5 bases remained unmatched. Germline CDR1 reads SEHNR; CDR2 reads FQNEAQ (reference sequence). The CDR3 region has the DNA TGTGCCAGCAGCAACGACAGGGGGCTATATAATTCACCCCTCCACTTT. This gives the protein CASSNDRGLYNSPLHF.

In this sample, this clone turned up once. V usage is TRBV9 and J usage is TRBJ2-2; D may be TRBD1 (6 bases). Germline V gene data show CDR1 as SGDLS and CDR2 as YYNGEE. The CDR3 consists of 17 residues. V was shortened by 4 bases and J by 5 bases, with 21 bases between the two germline ends. CDR3 in DNA: TGTGCCAGCAGCTTTCAGGGGAGCCCGTCTAGGACCGGGGAGCTGTTTTTT. The encoded protein is CASSFQGSPSRTGELFF.

The chain recombines TRBV6-6 with TRBJ1-3, with no clear D. Germline V CDR1 and CDR2: MNHNY, SVGAGI (reference sequence). V shed 0 bases and J shed 4 bases, with 7 bases lying between them. The CDR3 is made up of 14 amino acids. DNA for the CDR3: TGTGCCAGCAGTTACTCAACAACAGGAAACACCATATATTTT. Its translation: CASSYSTTGNTIYF.

The chain employs TRBV7-2 and TRBJ2-1; TRBD1 matches 8 bases. V trimming: 5 bases; J trimming: 2 bases; junction bases outside the gene matches: 8. The CDR3 is 16 residues long. Germline values: CDR1 SGHTA, CDR2 FQGNSA. The CDR3 loop is CASSLRARGPYNEQFF. The CDR3 DNA reads as TGTGCCAGCAGCCTAAGGGCCAGGGGGCCCTACAATGAGCAGTTCTTC.

The J gene is TRBJ1-3, the V gene TRBV19; possibly TRBD1 for D (5 bases). Trimming took off 10 bases at V and 2 bases at J, with 12 bases between the two ends. The CDR3 extends over 13 amino acids. CDR1 and CDR2 (germline): LNHDA, SQIVND (reference sequence). As DNA, the CDR3 is TGTGCCACGACAGCAAACCCTGGAAACACCATATATTTT. It is translated as CATTANPGNTIYF.

Only one count was recorded for this clone. The chain joins TRBV6-5 to TRBJ1-1, with TRBD1 matching over 8 bases. V lost 10 bases to trimming and J lost 2 bases; unmatched junction nucleotides: 9. The germline gives CDR1 MNHEY, CDR2 SVGAGI. This CDR3 comprises 14 residues. For the CDR3, the DNA is TGTGCCATCAGAGAGACAGGGGTCAACACTGAAGCTTTCTTT. Amino acid sequence: CAIRETGVNTEAFF.

This chain uses TRBV7-9 with TRBJ2-2; perhaps TRBD1 as D (5 bases). V lost 1 base and J lost 2, with 17 bases in between. The CDR3 is made up of 18 amino acids. In germline, CDR1 is SEHNR, CDR2 FQNEAQ (reference sequence). CDR3 protein: CASSLGQGADANTGELFF. CDR3 coding DNA: TGTGCCAGCAGCTTAGGGCAAGGGGCAGATGCCAACACCGGGGAGCTGTTTTTT.

With regard to this clone: The same CDR3 can be traced to other DNA sequences in this sample. The gene calls are TRBV7-3 and TRBJ1-1; D unclear. The V and J ends lost 2 bases and 0 bases respectively, with 7 bases between them. This CDR3 has 14 amino acids. Germline V gives CDR1 SGHTA, CDR2 FQGTGA. In DNA form, the CDR3 reads TGTGCCAGCAGCTTAGGAGGGATGAACACTGAAGCTTTCTTT. Its translation is CASSLGGMNTEAFF.

The rearrangement joins TRBV7-2 to TRBJ2-5; the D gene could be TRBD1 or TRBD2 (9 bases each). TRBJ2-7 explains the end of the DNA better; the J call may be wrong. CDR3 length: 15 amino acids. From germline, CDR1 is SGHTA and CDR2 FQGNSA. CDR3 sequence (DNA): TGTGCCAGCAGCTTACTAGCGGGACAGGGCTACGAGCAGTACTTC. Residues: CASSLLAGQGYEQYF.

In its sample, this clone was seen a few times. The rearrangement links TRBV5-4 to TRBJ1-4; weak D call: TRBD1 (6 bases). Germline V gene lookup returns CDR1 SGHNT and CDR2 YYREEE (reference sequence). Trimming cost V 4 bases and J 2 bases, with 15 bases left between them. The CDR3 loop spans 16 amino acids. DNA of the CDR3: TGTGCCAGCAGCAATAAGGTTGGACAGACTAATGAAAAACTGTTTTTT. This sequence encodes CASSNKVGQTNEKLFF.

The chain recombines TRBV4-3 with TRBJ1-6, with D possibly being TRBD1 (6 bases). Trimming took off 0 bases at V and 8 bases at J, with 11 bases between the two ends. The germline CDR1 and CDR2 sequences are LGHNA and YSLEER. The CDR3 is 15 amino acids. CDR3 nucleotide sequence: TGCGCCAGCAGCCAAGATCTAGGGGGTTATTCACCCCTCCACTTT. Amino acid sequence: CASSQDLGGYSPLHF.

Remarks on this clone: The identical CDR3 is also encoded by other nucleotide sequences in the sample. V usage is TRBV19 and J usage is TRBJ2-7; TRBD1 is a possible D gene (5 bases). Trimming removed 5 bases from V and 1 base from J, with 12 bases in between. Germline V gene lookup returns CDR1 LNHDA and CDR2 SQIVND (reference sequence). The CDR3 contains 14 residues. The CDR3 nucleotides are TGTGCCAGTAGTTCCACAGGCTTTTCCTACGAGCAGTACTTC. Amino acid sequence: CASSSTGFSYEQYF.

The chain joins TRBV19 to TRBJ2-7; D uncertain. V dropped 6 bases and J dropped 2 bases, with 5 bases sitting between them. Germline V CDR1 and CDR2: LNHDA, SQIVND (reference sequence). The CDR3 spans 11 residues. In DNA, the CDR3 is TGTGCCAGTAGGGCTACCTACGAGCAGTACTTC. It codes for CASRATYEQYF.

In DNA form, the CDR3 reads TGTGCCAGCAGCCTGATGGGGCTTAATGAAAAACTGTTTTTT. Translation: CASSLMGLNEKLFF. V is TRBV6-1 and J is TRBJ1-4, with TRBD1 as a possible D gene (5 bases). This CDR3 spans 14 amino acids. Germline assignment: CDR1 MNHNS and CDR2 SASEGT. V was pared by 6 bases and J by 4 bases, with 12 bases between.

The chain combines TRBV2 with TRBJ2-3; D unclear. CDR1 is SNHLY, CDR2 FYNNEI, per germline. Trimming removed 6 bases from V and 2 bases from J, with 6 bases in between. The CDR3 covers 12 residues. The CDR3 protein is CASRFDTDTQYF. CDR3 DNA: TGTGCCAGCAGATTCGACACAGATACGCAGTATTTT.

In this sample, this clone turned up a few times. The chain has TRBV6-5 and TRBJ2-7; D not resolved. V lost 5 bases and J lost 4, with 15 bases in between. Germline V gives CDR1 MNHEY, CDR2 SVGAGI. The CDR3 runs 14 residues. CDR3 sequence: CASSRADGRYEQYF. Here the CDR3 DNA reads TGTGCCAGCAGTAGGGCGGACGGCCGGTACGAGCAGTACTTC.